These T cell receptor beta chains were read from a single sample in a study of long-term antiretroviral therapy in people with HIV. TCRdb keeps only in-frame clones here, not all; method: immunoSEQ multiplex PCR. The data hold more than 25,000 clones, with about 90% observed a single time. The sequencing used unsorted PBMCs, collected 2 years after starting antiretroviral therapy. Receptors originate from a man aged 50-60 years with HIV. CDR3s include the opening cysteine and the closing phenylalanine or tryptophan. D genes are given only for firm matches. Some rows have no size entry. The others give once, few or many, or a class for an expanded clone.

>TRBJ1-5|TRBV6-5|.|.
CASSYFGVDQPQHF
TGTGCCAGCAGTTACTTTGGGGTGGATCAGCCCCAGCATTTT
>TRBJ2-2|TRBV27|.|.
CASSSGGNLGELFF
TGTGCCAGCAGTTCCGGGGGAAACCTCGGGGAGCTGTTTTTT
>TRBJ1-1|TRBV29-1|.|.
CSPRLGPATFF
TGCAGCCCCCGATTGGGACCGGCAACTTTCTTT
>TRBJ1-1|TRBV9|TRBD1|.
CASSVGPGTGTTEAFF
TGTGCCAGCAGCGTCGGCCCCGGGACAGGGACCACTGAAGCTTTCTTT
>TRBJ1-5|TRBV7-9|.|.
CASSLGGLDQPQHF
TGTGCCAGCAGCTTAGGAGGGTTGGATCAGCCCCAGCATTTT
>TRBJ1-1|TRBV11-3|TRBD1|.
CASSLANRGNTEAFF
TGTGCCAGCAGCTTAGCCAACAGGGGGAACACTGAAGCTTTCTTT
>TRBJ1-3|TRBV19|.|.
CASSIGLFSGNTIYF
TGTGCCAGTAGTATAGGACTGTTCTCTGGAAACACCATATATTTT
>TRBJ2-7|TRBV19|.|.
CASSTRAGAYEQYF
TGTGCCAGTAGTACCCGCGCAGGTGCCTACGAGCAGTACTTC
>TRBJ1-3|TRBV27|.|.
CASSLSQGGVGNTIYF
TGTGCCAGCAGTTTATCCCAGGGAGGCGTAGGAAACACCATATATTTT
>TRBJ1-3|TRBV19|TRBD1|.
CASSGRDRAFFSGNTIYF
TGTGCCAGTAGTGGCCGGGACAGGGCCTTCTTCTCTGGAAACACCATATATTTT
>TRBJ1-3|TRBV7-9|.|once
CASSFTTSSSGNTIYF
TGTGCCAGCAGCTTTACGACATCGAGCTCTGGAAACACCATATATTTT
>TRBJ2-1|TRBV6-5|TRBD2|.
CACRGGLSGNEQFF
TGTGCCTGTCGCGGGGGGCTATCTGGGAATGAGCAGTTCTTC
>TRBJ2-7|TRBV4-2|.|.
CASSQESARSSYEQYF
TGTGCCAGCAGCCAAGAATCAGCAAGGAGCTCCTACGAGCAGTACTTC
>TRBJ2-5|TRBV27|.|.
CASSSTTRQIQETQYF
TGTGCCAGCAGTTCCACAACGCGACAGATACAAGAGACCCAGTACTTC
>TRBJ2-1|TRBV30|.|.
CAWSVRDYEEQFF
TGTGCCTGGAGTGTACGAGACTACGAAGAGCAGTTCTTC
>TRBJ2-3|TRBV6-4|TRBD2|.
CASRTTSGAVDTQYF
TGTGCCAGCAGGACGACTAGCGGGGCGGTAGATACGCAGTATTTT
>TRBJ1-6|TRBV28|TRBD1|.
CASRKLQGAVNSPLHF
TGTGCCAGCAGGAAACTTCAGGGGGCGGTTAATTCACCCCTCCACTTT
>TRBJ2-7|TRBV2|.|.
CASTGGAVREMTYEQYF
TGTGCCAGCACAGGGGGGGCTGTGCGGGAGATGACCTACGAGCAGTACTTC
>TRBJ1-3|TRBV7-9|.|.
CASSLRPLNTGNTIYF
TGTGCCAGCAGCTTACGACCGCTTAATACTGGAAACACCATATATTTT